What follows are 22 T cell receptor beta chains derived from one specimen sequenced in a study of cytomegalovirus exposure and HLA in healthy donors. The primer mix had 60 Vbeta and 13 Jbeta primers. Sequencing used immunoSEQ multiplex PCR; TCRdb keeps in-frame clones, though not all of them. Of almost 200,000 clones detected, approximately 85% appear once; the ten largest clones hold about 2%. Source material: PBMCs. These TCRs come from a woman in her forties or fifties in good health and CMV-seronegative.

V gene TRBV2 combines with J gene TRBJ1-1; TRBD1 matches 7 bases. Germline V CDR1 and CDR2: SNHLY, FYNNEI. V shed 6 bases and J 1 base; nucleotides not matched to a gene: 2. This CDR3 has 13 residues. The CDR3 sequence: CASRGQKNTEAFF. DNA of the CDR3: TGTGCCAGCAGGGGACAGAAGAACACTGAAGCTTTCTTT.

This CDR3 is CASSQAANEKLFF. For the CDR3, the DNA is TGTGCCAGCAGCCAAGCGGCTAATGAAAAACTGTTTTTT. The genes are TRBV14 and TRBJ1-4; D not certain. The CDR3 has 13 amino acids. Per the germline V gene, CDR1 is SGHDN and CDR2 is FVKESK. Trimming removed 1 base from V and 3 bases from J, with 3 bases in between. Filled out from reference TRBV14 and TRBJ1-4, the complete variable domain reads EAGVTQFPSHSVIEKGQTVTLRCDPISGHDNLYWYRRVMGKEIKFLLHFVKESKQDESGMPNNRFLAERTGGTYSTLKVQPAELEDSGVYFCASSQAANEKLFFGSGTQLSVL.

The V gene is TRBV27, the J gene TRBJ1-3; D is unclear. The CDR3 is 14 amino acids. Germline V gene data show CDR1 as MNHEY and CDR2 as SMNVEV (reference sequence). The V and J ends lost 8 bases and 0 bases respectively, with 11 bases between them. The CDR3 nucleotides are TGTGCCAGCTCCCCTCTAAGCTCTGGAAACACCATATATTTT. Protein product: CASSPLSSGNTIYF.

The sample holds one count of this clone. This specimen includes other DNA sequences encoding the same CDR3. V usage is TRBV28 and J usage is TRBJ1-5; possible D gene TRBD1, 5 bases. The V and J ends lost 5 bases and 1 base respectively, with 12 bases between them. Germline V CDR1 and CDR2: MDHEN, SYDVKM. The length of the CDR3 is 15 residues. The CDR3 DNA reads as TGTGCCAGCAGTCTCCGGCAGGGCAGCAATCAGCCCCAGCATTTT. It codes for CASSLRQGSNQPQHF.

V is TRBV29-1 and J is TRBJ2-1; 9 bases agree with TRBD2. The trim removed 3 bases at V and 3 bases at J, leaving 6 bases unmatched. The germline V gene has CDR1 SQVTM and CDR2 ANQGSEA. The CDR3 consists of 15 residues. DNA for the CDR3: TGCAGCGTTGACCGACTAGCGGCCGGCTACAATGAGCAGTTCTTC. Translating it yields CSVDRLAAGYNEQFF.

V is TRBV7-9 and J is TRBJ1-1; perhaps TRBD1 as D (5 bases). The germline V gene has CDR1 SEHNR and CDR2 FQNEAQ (reference sequence). The CDR3 has 16 amino acids. With 7 bases removed from V and 1 base from J, the gap between germline ends came to 19 bases. The CDR3 nucleotides read TGTGCCAGCAATAACTTTGCCAGGGATACGAACACTGAAGCTTTCTTT. It specifies CASNNFARDTNTEAFF.

As DNA, the CDR3 is TGTGCCAGCAGTGAATTGGCGGACATTCAGTACTTC. It encodes CASSELADIQYF. V and J are TRBV25-1 and TRBJ2-4; D is unclear. Between the trimmed V and J ends, which lost 1 base and 8 bases, there was a span of 6 bases. Germline assignment: CDR1 MGHDK and CDR2 SYGVNS. CDR3 length equals 12 residues.

The rearrangement joins TRBV6-5 to TRBJ2-5, with unresolved D. The ends were cut back, 6 bases at V and 3 bases at J, with 14 bases in the middle. The CDR3 contains 14 residues. Germline V gene lookup returns CDR1 MNHEY and CDR2 SVGAGI. CDR3 region: CASRHWAREETQYF. CDR3 DNA: TGTGCCAGCAGGCACTGGGCGAGAGAAGAGACCCAGTACTTC.

The chain couples TRBV9 to TRBJ2-3; TRBD2 matches at 12 bases. The CDR3 length is 16 residues. The V gene's germline CDR1 is SGDLS and CDR2 YYNGEE. The ends lost 4 bases at V and 6 bases at J; junction bases unmatched: 9. The CDR3 loop is CASSPSGRAGGDTQYF. The CDR3 coding sequence is TGTGCCAGCAGCCCTAGCGGGAGGGCCGGGGGCGATACGCAGTATTTT.

CDR3 DNA: TGTGCCAGCAGGGTGGGCCAGCCCTACGAGCAGTACTTC. This codes for CASRVGQPYEQYF. The rearrangement links TRBV2 to TRBJ2-7; D not resolved. CDR1 is SNHLY, CDR2 FYNNEI, per germline. Trimming shortened V by 6 bases and J by 2 bases, and 11 bases separated the two germline ends. This CDR3 is built from 13 residues.

V usage is TRBV18 and J usage is TRBJ1-1; 7 nucleotides align to TRBD1. Germline loops: CDR1 KGHSH, CDR2 LQKENI. V gave up 3 bases and J gave up 1 base; unmatched junction bases: 5. This CDR3 spans 15 amino acids. The chain's CDR3 is CASSPLTGTNTEAFF. The CDR3 DNA is TGTGCCAGCTCACCCTTGACAGGGACGAACACTGAAGCTTTCTTT.

The rearrangement uses TRBV11-2 and TRBJ1-4; perhaps TRBD1 as D (5 bases). This CDR3 has 15 amino acids. Trimming removed 1 base at V and 8 bases at J, with 14 bases between. Germline CDR1 reads SGHAT; CDR2 reads FQNNGV. The CDR3 reads CASSLGTIRGEKLFF. CDR3 DNA: TGTGCCAGCAGCTTAGGTACCATCCGGGGGGAAAAACTGTTTTTT.

The chain employs TRBV14 and TRBJ2-3; 16 bases agree with TRBD2. The V segment lost 0 bases and the J segment 6 bases; nucleotides outside the gene matches: 6. The CDR3 is 18 amino acids. CDR1 is SGHDN, CDR2 FVKESK, per germline. The CDR3 DNA is TGTGCCAGCAGCCAAGATGTAGGGACTAGCGGGAGGGCCGATACGCAGTATTTT. It translates to CASSQDVGTSGRADTQYF. The full variable domain, with the rest looked up from reference TRBV14 and TRBJ2-3, is EAGVTQFPSHSVIEKGQTVTLRCDPISGHDNLYWYRRVMGKEIKFLLHFVKESKQDESGMPNNRFLAERTGGTYSTLKVQPAELEDSGVYFCASSQDVGTSGRADTQYFGPGTRLTVL.

In DNA form, the CDR3 reads TGCGCCAGCAGCCCCGCTCCAGGGGGCGGTAGGTATGGCTACACCTTC. Its translation is CASSPAPGGGRYGYTF. This chain connects TRBV5-1 to TRBJ1-2, with TRBD1 matching over 8 bases. V gave up 4 bases and J gave up 5 bases; unmatched junction bases: 13. CDR1 SGHRS and CDR2 YFSETQ come from the germline V gene. The CDR3 spans 16 residues.

The chain has TRBV7-2 and TRBJ2-2, with unresolved D. The CDR3 loop spans 14 amino acids. The germline V and J ends were trimmed by 8 bases and 7 bases, with 17 bases remaining between them. Germline lookup yields CDR1 SGHTA and CDR2 FQGNSA. The CDR3 reads CASLELRQSGELFF. The CDR3 region has the DNA TGTGCCAGCCTGGAATTGCGGCAGAGCGGGGAGCTGTTTTTT.

The chain uses TRBV28 and TRBJ1-1; perhaps TRBD1 as D (6 bases). This CDR3 is 15 amino acids long. The V end was cut by 8 bases, the J end by 1 base, with 17 bases between. From germline, CDR1 is MDHEN and CDR2 SYDVKM. CDR3 nucleotides: TGTGCCAGCTATCAATTGGGACACACGAACACTGAAGCTTTCTTT. Amino acid sequence: CASYQLGHTNTEAFF.

The rearrangement uses TRBV30 and TRBJ1-2; possible D gene TRBD1, 5 bases. Germline-derived CDR1 and CDR2 are GTSNPN and SVGIG (reference sequence). This CDR3 is 13 amino acids long. V lost 0 bases and J lost 7, with 12 bases in between. The CDR3 loop is CAWSVQAVGGYTF. In nucleotides, the CDR3 is TGTGCCTGGAGTGTACAGGCGGTAGGTGGCTACACCTTC. The full variable domain, completed using reference TRBV30 and TRBJ1-2, is SQTIHQWPATLVQPVGSPLSLECTVEGTSNPNLYWYRQAAGRGLQLLFYSVGIGQISSEVPQNLSASRPQDRQFILSSKKLLLSDSGFYLCAWSVQAVGGYTFGSGTRLTVV.

This sequence joins TRBV19 and TRBJ1-1; tentatively, D is TRBD1 (5 bases). V dropped 7 bases and J dropped 6 bases, with 15 bases sitting between them. This CDR3 contains 13 residues. Germline loops: CDR1 LNHDA, CDR2 SQIVND (reference sequence). As DNA, the CDR3 is TGTGCCAGTATAACCGGCAGGGCCGCTGAAGCTTTCTTT. Its protein is CASITGRAAEAFF.

The chain combines TRBV4-1 with TRBJ1-5, with D unresolved. The ends were cut back, 3 bases at V and 0 bases at J, with 21 bases in the middle. The CDR3 loop spans 19 amino acids. CDR1 MGHRA and CDR2 YSYEKL come from the germline V gene. CDR3 protein: CASSHEPRNSQNSNQPQHF. Here the CDR3 DNA reads TGCGCCAGCAGCCACGAACCCAGGAACAGCCAAAATAGCAATCAGCCCCAGCATTTT.

The chain has TRBV10-3 and TRBJ2-7, with 8 bases identical to TRBD2. With V trimmed by 3 bases and J by 0 bases, 10 bases remained unmatched. The CDR3 sequence is 17 residues long. The germline V gene has CDR1 ENHRY and CDR2 SYGVKD. DNA of the CDR3: TGTGCCATCAGTGACCCCGGGGGGGGGACACCCTCCTACGAGCAGTACTTC. Residues: CAISDPGGGTPSYEQYF.

The chain uses TRBV12-5 and TRBJ1-1; D may be TRBD1 (5 bases). Germline V lookup: CDR1 LGHNT, CDR2 FRNRAP. The CDR3 has 13 residues. Trimming removed 9 bases from V and 7 bases from J, with 18 bases in between. The CDR3 DNA sequence: TGTGCTAGCCTTGACAATTGGGGCGTTGAAGCTTTCTTT. Amino acid sequence: CASLDNWGVEAFF.

The chain joins TRBV5-6 to TRBJ2-1, with D hard to call. The V and J ends lost 0 bases and 2 bases respectively, with 12 bases between them. The germline CDR1 and CDR2 sequences are SGHDT and YYEEEE. The CDR3 loop spans 16 amino acids. CDR3 bases: TGTGCCAGCAGCTTGGGCGCGGAGTCTGCCTACAATGAGCAGTTCTTC. The encoded protein is CASSLGAESAYNEQFF.